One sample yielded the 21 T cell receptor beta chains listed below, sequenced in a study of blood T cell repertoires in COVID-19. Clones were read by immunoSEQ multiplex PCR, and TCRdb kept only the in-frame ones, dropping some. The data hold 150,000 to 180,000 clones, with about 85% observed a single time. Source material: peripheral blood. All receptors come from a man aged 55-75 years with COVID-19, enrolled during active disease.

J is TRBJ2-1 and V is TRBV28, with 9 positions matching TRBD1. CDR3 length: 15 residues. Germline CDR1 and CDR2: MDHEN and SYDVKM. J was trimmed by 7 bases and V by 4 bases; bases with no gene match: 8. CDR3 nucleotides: TGTGCCAGCAGTTACAGGGGGCGTCTGAAGAATGAGCAGTTCTTC. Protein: CASSYRGRLKNEQFF.

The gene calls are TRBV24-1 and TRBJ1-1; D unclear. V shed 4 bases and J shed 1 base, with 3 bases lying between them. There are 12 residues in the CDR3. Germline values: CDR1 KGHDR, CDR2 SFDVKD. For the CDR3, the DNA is TGTGCCACCAGTGACCAGAACACTGAAGCTTTCTTT. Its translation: CATSDQNTEAFF.

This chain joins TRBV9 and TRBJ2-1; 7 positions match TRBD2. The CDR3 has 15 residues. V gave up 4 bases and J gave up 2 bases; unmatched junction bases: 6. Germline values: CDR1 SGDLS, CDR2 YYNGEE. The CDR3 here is CASSPFRGAYNEQFF. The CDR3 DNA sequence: TGTGCCAGCAGCCCATTTCGGGGGGCCTACAATGAGCAGTTCTTC.

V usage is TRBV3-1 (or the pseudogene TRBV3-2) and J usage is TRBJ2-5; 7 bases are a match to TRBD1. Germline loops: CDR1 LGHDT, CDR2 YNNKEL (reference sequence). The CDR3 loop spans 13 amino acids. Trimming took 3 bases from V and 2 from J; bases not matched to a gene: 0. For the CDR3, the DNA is TGTGCCAGCAGCCACAGGGGGCAAGAGACCCAGTACTTC. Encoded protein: CASSHRGQETQYF.

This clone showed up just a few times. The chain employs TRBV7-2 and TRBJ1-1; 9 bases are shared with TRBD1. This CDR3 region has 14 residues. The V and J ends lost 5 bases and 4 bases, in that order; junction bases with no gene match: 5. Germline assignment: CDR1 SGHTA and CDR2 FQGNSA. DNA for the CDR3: TGTGCCAGCAGCCGGGACAGGGCGTCCACTGAAGCTTTCTTT. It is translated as CASSRDRASTEAFF. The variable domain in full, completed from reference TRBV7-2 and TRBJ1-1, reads GAGVSQSPSNKVTEKGKDVELRCDPISGHTALYWYRQSLGQGLEFLIYFQGNSAPDKSGLPSDRFSAERTGGSVSTLTIQRTQQEDSAVYLCASSRDRASTEAFFGQGTRLTVV.

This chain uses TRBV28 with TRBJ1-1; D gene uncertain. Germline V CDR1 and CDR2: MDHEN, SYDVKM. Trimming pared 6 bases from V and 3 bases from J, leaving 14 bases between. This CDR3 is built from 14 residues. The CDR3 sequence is CASSRQWRDTEAFF. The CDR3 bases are TGTGCCAGCAGCCGACAATGGCGTGACACTGAAGCTTTCTTT.

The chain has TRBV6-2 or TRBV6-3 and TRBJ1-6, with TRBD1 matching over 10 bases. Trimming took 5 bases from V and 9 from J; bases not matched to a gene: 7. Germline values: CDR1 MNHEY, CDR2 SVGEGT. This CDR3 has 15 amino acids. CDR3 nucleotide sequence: TGTGCCAGCAGTACGGGACAGGGGAACCGTTCACCCCTCCACTTT. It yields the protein CASSTGQGNRSPLHF.

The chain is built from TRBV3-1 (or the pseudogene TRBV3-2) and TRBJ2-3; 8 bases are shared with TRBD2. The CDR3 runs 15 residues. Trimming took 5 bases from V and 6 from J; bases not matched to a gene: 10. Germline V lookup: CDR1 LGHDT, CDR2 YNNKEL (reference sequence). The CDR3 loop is CASSMSGGGSDTQYF. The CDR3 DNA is TGTGCCAGCAGCATGTCGGGGGGGGGCTCGGATACGCAGTATTTT.

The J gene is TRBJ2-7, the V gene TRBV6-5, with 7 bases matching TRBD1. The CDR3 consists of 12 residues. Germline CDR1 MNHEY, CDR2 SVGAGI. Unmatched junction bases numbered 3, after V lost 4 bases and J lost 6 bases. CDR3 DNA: TGTGCCAGCAGTTCTGCAGGGGGCGAGCAGTACTTC. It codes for CASSSAGGEQYF.

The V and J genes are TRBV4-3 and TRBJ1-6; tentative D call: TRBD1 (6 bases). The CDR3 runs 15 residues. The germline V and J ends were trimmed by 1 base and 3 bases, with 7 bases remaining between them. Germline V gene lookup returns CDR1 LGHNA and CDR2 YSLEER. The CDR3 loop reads CASSQAGDYNSPLHF. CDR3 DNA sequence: TGCGCCAGCAGCCAAGCAGGGGACTATAATTCACCCCTCCACTTT.

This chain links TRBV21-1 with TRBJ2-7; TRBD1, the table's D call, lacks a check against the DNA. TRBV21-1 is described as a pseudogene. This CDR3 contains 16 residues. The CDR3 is CASGPEGRGQGNEQYF. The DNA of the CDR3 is TGTGCCAGCGGACCGGAGGGTAGAGGACAGGGAAACGAGCAGTACTTC.

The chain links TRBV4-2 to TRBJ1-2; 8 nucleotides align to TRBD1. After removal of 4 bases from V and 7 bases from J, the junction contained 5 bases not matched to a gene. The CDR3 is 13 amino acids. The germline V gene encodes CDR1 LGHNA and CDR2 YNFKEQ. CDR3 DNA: TGTGCCAGCAGCCTACAGGGGGTAGGTGGCTACACCTTC. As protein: CASSLQGVGGYTF.

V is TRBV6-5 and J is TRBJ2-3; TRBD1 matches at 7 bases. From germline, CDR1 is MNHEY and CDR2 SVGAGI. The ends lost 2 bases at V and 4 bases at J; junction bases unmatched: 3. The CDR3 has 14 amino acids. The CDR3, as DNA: TGTGCCAGCAGTTACGGGACAGCAGCAGATACGCAGTATTTT. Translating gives CASSYGTAADTQYF.

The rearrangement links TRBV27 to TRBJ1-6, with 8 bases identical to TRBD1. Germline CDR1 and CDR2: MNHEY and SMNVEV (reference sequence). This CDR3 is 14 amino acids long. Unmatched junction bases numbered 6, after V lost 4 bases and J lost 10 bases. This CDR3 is CASSSADRDSPLHF. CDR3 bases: TGTGCCAGCAGTTCTGCGGACAGGGACTCACCCCTCCACTTT.

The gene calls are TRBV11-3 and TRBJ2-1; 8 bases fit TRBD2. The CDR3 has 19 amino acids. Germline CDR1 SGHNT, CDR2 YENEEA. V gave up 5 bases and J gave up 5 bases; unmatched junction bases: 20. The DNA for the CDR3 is TGTGCCAGCAGCGTCCTTTCTGGCGGAGGAACTAGCGGTGACAATGAGCAGTTCTTC. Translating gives CASSVLSGGGTSGDNEQFF. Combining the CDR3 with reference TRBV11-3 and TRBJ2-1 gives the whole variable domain EAGVVQSPRYKIIEKKQPVAFWCNPISGHNTLYWYLQNLGQGPELLIRYENEEAVDDSQLPKDRFSAERLKGVDSTLKIQPAELGDSAVYLCASSVLSGGGTSGDNEQFFGPGTRLTVL.

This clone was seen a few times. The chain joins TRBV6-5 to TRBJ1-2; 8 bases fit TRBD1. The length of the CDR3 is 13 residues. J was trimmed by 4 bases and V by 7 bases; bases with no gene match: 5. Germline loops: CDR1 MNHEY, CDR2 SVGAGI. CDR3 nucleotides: TGTGCCAGCATTCAGGGGGCTCCCTATGGCTACACCTTC. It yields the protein CASIQGAPYGYTF.

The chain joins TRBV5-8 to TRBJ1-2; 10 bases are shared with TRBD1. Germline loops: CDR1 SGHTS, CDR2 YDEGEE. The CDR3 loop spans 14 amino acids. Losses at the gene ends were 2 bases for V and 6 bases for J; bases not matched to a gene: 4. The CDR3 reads CASSLDRGLDGYTF. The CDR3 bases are TGTGCCAGCAGCTTAGACAGGGGGCTGGATGGCTACACCTTC.

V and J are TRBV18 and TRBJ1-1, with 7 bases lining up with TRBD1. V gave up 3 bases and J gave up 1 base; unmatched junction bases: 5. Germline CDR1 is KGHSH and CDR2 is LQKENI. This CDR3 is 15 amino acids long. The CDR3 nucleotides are TGTGCCAGCTCACCTCCCAGGGGGGCGAACACTGAAGCTTTCTTT. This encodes CASSPPRGANTEAFF.

The CDR3 DNA is TGCGCCAGCAGCCAAGATCAGGGCGGACCCTCCTACGAGCAGTACTTC. This translates into CASSQDQGGPSYEQYF. This chain connects TRBV4-3 to TRBJ2-7, with D possibly TRBD1 on 5 matching bases. V gave up 0 bases and J gave up 0 bases, with 12 bases separating them. This CDR3 spans 16 amino acids. Germline CDR1 is LGHNA and CDR2 is YSLEER.

The CDR3 sequence is CASSRDSHYKEAFF. The CDR3 DNA reads as TGTGCCAGCAGCCGGGACAGCCACTACAAAGAAGCTTTCTTT. The J gene is TRBJ1-1, the V gene TRBV7-3, with 7 nucleotides matching TRBD1. Germline values: CDR1 SGHTA, CDR2 FQGTGA. The CDR3 is 14 amino acids. V lost 5 bases, J lost 8 bases, and 11 bases stayed unmatched.

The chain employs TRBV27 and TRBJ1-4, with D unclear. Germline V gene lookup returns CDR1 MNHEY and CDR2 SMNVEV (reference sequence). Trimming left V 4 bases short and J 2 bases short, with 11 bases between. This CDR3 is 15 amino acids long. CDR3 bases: TGTGCCAGCAGTTGGGAGAGGACCACTAATGAAAAACTGTTTTTT. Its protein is CASSWERTTNEKLFF. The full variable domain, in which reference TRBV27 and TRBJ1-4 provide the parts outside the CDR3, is EAQVTQNPRYLITVTGKKLTVTCSQNMNHEYMSWYRQDPGLGLRQIYYSMNVEVTDKGDVPEGYKVSRKEKRNFPLILESPSPNQTSLYFCASSWERTTNEKLFFGSGTQLSVL.